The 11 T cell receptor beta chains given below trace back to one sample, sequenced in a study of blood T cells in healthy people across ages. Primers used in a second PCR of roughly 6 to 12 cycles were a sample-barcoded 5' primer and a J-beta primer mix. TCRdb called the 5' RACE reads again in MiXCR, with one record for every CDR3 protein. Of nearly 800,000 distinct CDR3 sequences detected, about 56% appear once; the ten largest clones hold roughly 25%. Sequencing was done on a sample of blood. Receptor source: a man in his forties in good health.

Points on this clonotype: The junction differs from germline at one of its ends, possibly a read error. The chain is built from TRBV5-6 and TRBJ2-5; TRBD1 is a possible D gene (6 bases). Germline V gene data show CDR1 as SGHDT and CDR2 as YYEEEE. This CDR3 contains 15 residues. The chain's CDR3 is CAGSWGRGFQETQYF. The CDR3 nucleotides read TGTGCCGGCAGCTGGGGCAGGGGATTTCAAGAGACCCAGTACTTC.

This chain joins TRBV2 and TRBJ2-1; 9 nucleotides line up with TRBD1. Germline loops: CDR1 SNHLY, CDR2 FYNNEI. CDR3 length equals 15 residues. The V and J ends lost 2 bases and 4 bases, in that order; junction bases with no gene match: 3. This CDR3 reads CASSETGGGYNEQFF. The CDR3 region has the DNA TGTGCCAGCAGTGAAACAGGGGGCGGTTACAATGAGCAGTTCTTC. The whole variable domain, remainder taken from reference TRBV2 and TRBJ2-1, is EPEVTQTPSHQVTQMGQEVILRCVPISNHLYFYWYRQILGQKVEFLVSFYNNEISEKSEIFDDQFSVERPDGSNFTLKIRSTKLEDSAMYFCASSETGGGYNEQFFGPGTRLTVL.

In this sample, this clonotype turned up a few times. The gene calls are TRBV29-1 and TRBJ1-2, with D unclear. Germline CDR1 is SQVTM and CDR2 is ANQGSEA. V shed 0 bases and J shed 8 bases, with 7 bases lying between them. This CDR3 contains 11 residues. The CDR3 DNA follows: TGCAGCGTTGAAGATCGCCCGGGCTACACCTTC. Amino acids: CSVEDRPGYTF.

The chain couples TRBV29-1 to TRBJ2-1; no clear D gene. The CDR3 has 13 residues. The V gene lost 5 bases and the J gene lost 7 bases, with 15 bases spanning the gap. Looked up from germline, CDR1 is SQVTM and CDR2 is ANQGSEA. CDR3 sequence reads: CSVSVGVVNEQFF. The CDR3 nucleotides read TGCAGCGTTAGTGTTGGGGTGGTGAATGAGCAGTTCTTC.

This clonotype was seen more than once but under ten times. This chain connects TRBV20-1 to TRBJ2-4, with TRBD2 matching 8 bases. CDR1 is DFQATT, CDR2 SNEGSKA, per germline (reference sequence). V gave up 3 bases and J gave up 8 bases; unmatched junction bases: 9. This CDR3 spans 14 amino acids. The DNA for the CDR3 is TGCAGTGCTAGTAAGCGGGAGACGGTATACATTCAGTACTTC. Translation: CSASKRETVYIQYF.

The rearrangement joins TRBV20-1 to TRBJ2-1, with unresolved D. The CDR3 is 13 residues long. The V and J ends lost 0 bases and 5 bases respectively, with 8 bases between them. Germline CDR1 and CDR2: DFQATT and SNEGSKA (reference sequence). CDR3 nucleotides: TGCAGTGCTAGAGATTTTGGAGACAATGAGCAGTTCTTC. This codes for CSARDFGDNEQFF.

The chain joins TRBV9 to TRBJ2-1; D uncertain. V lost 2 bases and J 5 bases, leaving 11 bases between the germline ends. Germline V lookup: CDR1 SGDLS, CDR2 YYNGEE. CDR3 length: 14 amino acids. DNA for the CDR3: TGTGCCAGCAGCGTTCAGGTTGGGGACAATGAGCAGTTCTTC. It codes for CASSVQVGDNEQFF.

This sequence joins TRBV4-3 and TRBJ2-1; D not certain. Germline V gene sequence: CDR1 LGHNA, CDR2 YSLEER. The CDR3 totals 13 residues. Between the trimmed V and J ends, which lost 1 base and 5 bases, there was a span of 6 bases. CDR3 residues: CASSQGRNNEQFF. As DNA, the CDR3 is TGCGCCAGCAGCCAAGGACGCAACAATGAGCAGTTCTTC.

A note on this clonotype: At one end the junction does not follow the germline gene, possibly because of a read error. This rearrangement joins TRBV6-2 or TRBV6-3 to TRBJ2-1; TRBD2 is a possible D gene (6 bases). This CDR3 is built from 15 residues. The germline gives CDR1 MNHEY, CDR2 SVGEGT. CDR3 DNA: TGTGCCAGCAGTTCCTCGGGGGACCCCTACAGTGAGCAGTTCTTC. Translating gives CASSSSGDPYSEQFF.

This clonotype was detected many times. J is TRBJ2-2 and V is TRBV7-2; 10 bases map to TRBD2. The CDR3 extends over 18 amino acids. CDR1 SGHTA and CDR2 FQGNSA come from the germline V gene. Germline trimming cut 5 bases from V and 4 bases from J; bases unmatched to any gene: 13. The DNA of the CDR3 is TGTGCCAGCAGCCCACAATTTAGCGGGGGGAGTGGCACCGGGGAGCTGTTTTTT. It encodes CASSPQFSGGSGTGELFF. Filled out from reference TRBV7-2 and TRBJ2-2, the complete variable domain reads GAGVSQSPSNKVTEKGKDVELRCDPISGHTALYWYRQSLGQGLEFLIYFQGNSAPDKSGLPSDRFSAERTGGSVSTLTIQRTQQEDSAVYLCASSPQFSGGSGTGELFFGEGSRLTVL.

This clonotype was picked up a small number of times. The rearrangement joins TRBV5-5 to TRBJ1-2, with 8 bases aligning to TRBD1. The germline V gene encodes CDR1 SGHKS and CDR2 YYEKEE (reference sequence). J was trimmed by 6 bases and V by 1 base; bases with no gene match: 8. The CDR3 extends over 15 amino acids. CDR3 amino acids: CASSLRPDRGDGYTF. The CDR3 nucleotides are TGTGCCAGCAGCTTGCGCCCTGACAGGGGCGATGGCTACACCTTC.